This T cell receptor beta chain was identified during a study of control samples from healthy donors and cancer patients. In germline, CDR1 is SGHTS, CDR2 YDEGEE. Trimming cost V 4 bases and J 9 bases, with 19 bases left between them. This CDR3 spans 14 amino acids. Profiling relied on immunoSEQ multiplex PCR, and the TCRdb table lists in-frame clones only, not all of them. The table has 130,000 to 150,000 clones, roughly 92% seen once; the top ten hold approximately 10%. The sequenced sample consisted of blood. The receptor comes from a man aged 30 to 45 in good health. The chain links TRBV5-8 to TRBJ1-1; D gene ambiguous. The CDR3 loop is CASSADGAWIQAFF. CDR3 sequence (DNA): TGTGCCAGCAGCGCCGACGGTGCTTGGATCCAAGCTTTCTTT. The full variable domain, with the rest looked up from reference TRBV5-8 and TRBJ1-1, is EAGVTQSPTHLIKTRGQQATLRCSPISGHTSVYWYQQALGLGLQFLLWYDEGEERNRGNFPPRFSGRQFPNYSSELNVNALELEDSALYLCASSADGAWIQAFFGQGTRLTVV.